The clone carrying this T cell receptor (beta chain) was recorded at least ten times. What it binds is unknown. The data originate from a study of T cells in Graves' hyperthyroidism and ophthalmopathy. TCR beta CDR3 sequences were amplified from RNA transcripts. A first-round RT-PCR of the TCR CDR3 used the HTBI primer set. TCRdb processed the multiplex PCR reads anew with MiXCR; each CDR3 protein has one entry. Counted here are over 700,000 distinct CDR3 sequences, around 19% occurring once; the ten biggest clones make up approximately 15%. Patients were excluded for uncontrolled infection, other autoimmune disease, pregnancy or lactation. Findings and limits, study-wide: The model made its ophthalmopathy prediction, and onset followed a median 6.5 months later.

This TCR came from a woman aged 45-60 years with Graves' hyperthyroidism that later progressed to Graves' ophthalmopathy. The material sequenced was blood.

The CDR3 coding sequence is TGTGCCAGCAACAAGGATGACTATGGCTACACCTTC. Its protein product is CASNKDDYGYTF. The chain uses TRBV2 and TRBJ1-2; D is uncertain. Looked up from germline, CDR1 is SNHLY and CDR2 is FYNNEI. Trimming took 7 bases from V and 3 from J, leaving 9 bases between them. This CDR3 has 12 amino acids. The whole variable domain, remainder taken from reference TRBV2 and TRBJ1-2, is EPEVTQTPSHQVTQMGQEVILRCVPISNHLYFYWYRQILGQKVEFLVSFYNNEISEKSEIFDDQFSVERPDGSNFTLKIRSTKLEDSAMYFCASNKDDYGYTFGSGTRLTVV.